The clone carrying this TCR beta chain was counted once. PCR was performed using 60 Vbeta and 13 Jbeta primers. The protocol was immunoSEQ multiplex PCR, while the TCRdb copy is restricted to in-frame clones and leaves out a portion. Of fewer than 250,000 clones in the sample, 75% to 80% were seen once. The data derive from a study of cytomegalovirus exposure and HLA in healthy donors. The V segment lost 5 bases and the J segment 4 bases; nucleotides outside the gene matches: 4. Germline-derived CDR1 and CDR2 are LNHDA and SQIVND (reference sequence). This CDR3 has 14 residues. Sequenced material: PBMCs. The TCR originated in a male donor in good health and CMV-seronegative. The chain uses TRBV19 and TRBJ2-3, with 9 nucleotides matching TRBD1. The CDR3 region is CASSYRGQSDTQYF. DNA for the CDR3: TGTGCCAGTAGTTACAGGGGGCAGTCAGATACGCAGTATTTT.